Each of the 16 T cell receptor beta chains below was sequenced from the same sample in a study of blood T cells in healthy people across ages. A second roughly 7 to 12 cycle PCR used barcoded and J-beta primers. Using its own MiXCR run on the 5' RACE reads, TCRdb lists one record per CDR3 protein. This table has about 1.4 million distinct CDR3 sequences, roughly 59% appearing once. Source material: blood. Every receptor here comes from a man younger than 35 in good health.

This clonotype was found a few times. The rearrangement links TRBV7-8 to TRBJ2-1; tentatively, D is TRBD2 (6 bases). Looked up from germline, CDR1 is SGHVS and CDR2 is FQNEAQ. This CDR3 contains 14 residues. Trimming took off 5 bases at V and 8 bases at J, with 16 bases between the two ends. The CDR3: CASSRAGSMDEQFF. CDR3 in DNA: TGTGCCAGCAGCCGGGCGGGGAGCATGGATGAGCAGTTCTTC.

This clonotype occurred a few times. V gene TRBV27 combines with J gene TRBJ2-7; D may be TRBD2 (6 bases). The CDR3 sequence is 14 residues long. Germline CDR1 and CDR2: MNHEY and SMNVEV (reference sequence). V was trimmed by 8 bases and J by 2 bases, leaving 16 bases between them. The CDR3 coding sequence is TGTGCCAGCTCACACTTCGGCGGGACCTACGAGCAGTACTTC. Protein: CASSHFGGTYEQYF.

J is TRBJ1-2 and V is TRBV7-2, with TRBD1 matching over 7 bases. The CDR3 contains 15 residues. CDR1 and CDR2 (germline): SGHTA, FQGNSA. Trimming took 5 bases from V and 6 from J; bases not matched to a gene: 12. DNA of the CDR3: TGTGCCAGCAGCCCGGACAGGACTAGGCGCGATGGCTACACCTTC. It specifies CASSPDRTRRDGYTF.

This clonotype showed up just once. This CDR3 fails to terminate in the conserved phenylalanine or tryptophan, so it likely reflects a read error. The V and J genes are TRBV29-1 and TRBJ2-5, with TRBD1 as a possible D gene (6 bases). The V gene's germline CDR1 is SQVTM and CDR2 ANQGSEA. Trimming left V 5 bases short and J 1 base short, with 17 bases between. This CDR3 has 15 amino acids. The CDR3 protein is CSVNTRGRPQETQYL. The CDR3 DNA follows: TGCAGCGTTAACACCAGGGGACGGCCCCAAGAGACCCAGTACCTC.

This clonotype was detected only a few times. The J gene is TRBJ2-7, the V gene TRBV5-1; no definite D call. This CDR3 region has 13 residues. Germline CDR1 reads SGHRS; CDR2 reads YFSETQ. V lost 1 base to trimming and J lost 4 bases, with 9 bases between them. The CDR3 sequence is CASSLNSHYEQYF. The CDR3 bases are TGCGCCAGCAGCTTGAACAGTCATTACGAGCAGTACTTC.

This sequence joins TRBV5-5 and TRBJ1-2; D is unclear. This CDR3 is built from 12 residues. The germline CDR1 and CDR2 sequences are SGHKS and YYEKEE (reference sequence). Trimming took 4 bases from V and 6 from J, leaving 10 bases between them. CDR3 region: CASSPYGDGYTF. CDR3 in DNA: TGTGCCAGCAGCCCCTATGGCGATGGCTACACCTTC.

The chain combines TRBV20-1 with TRBJ1-5, with a possible D match to TRBD1 (5 bases). Germline CDR1 is DFQATT and CDR2 is SNEGSKA (reference sequence). V was shortened by 3 bases and J by 3 bases, with 9 bases between the two germline ends. The CDR3 sequence is 13 residues long. The DNA of the CDR3 is TGCAGTGCTAGTGGGGCGCTCAATCAGCCCCAGCATTTT. This encodes CSASGALNQPQHF.

This clonotype was found a few times. The CDR3 here is CSAIAEYDNEQFF. CDR3 bases: TGCAGTGCTATCGCGGAATACGACAATGAGCAGTTCTTC. The genes are TRBV20-1 and TRBJ2-1; no reliable D call. V was clipped by 4 bases and J by 5 bases, with 12 bases between them. CDR3 size: 13 residues. Germline CDR1 DFQATT, CDR2 SNEGSKA (reference sequence).

This clonotype appeared many times. J is TRBJ2-6 and V is TRBV12-3 or TRBV12-4, with D unresolved. This CDR3 region has 13 residues. The germline V and J ends were trimmed by 6 bases and 0 bases, with 3 bases remaining between them. The CDR3: CASRGSGANVLTF. In DNA, the CDR3 is TGTGCCAGCAGGGGCTCTGGGGCCAACGTCCTGACTTTC.

This clonotype was counted between two and nine times. The V gene is TRBV5-1, the J gene TRBJ2-3; D is perhaps TRBD1 (6 bases). Trimming removed 4 bases at V and 5 bases at J, with 11 bases between. Per germline, CDR1 SGHRS and CDR2 YFSETQ. This CDR3 spans 13 amino acids. CDR3 region: CASSREGGDTQYF. CDR3 DNA sequence: TGCGCCAGCAGCCGGGAAGGGGGAGATACGCAGTATTTT.

This rearrangement joins TRBV6-2 or TRBV6-3 to TRBJ1-2; no firm D call. Trimming removed 4 bases at V and 0 bases at J, with 18 bases between. The germline gives CDR1 MNHEY, CDR2 SVGEGT. This CDR3 contains 17 residues. The CDR3 reads CASSSLVKGIANYGYTF. CDR3 coding DNA: TGTGCCAGCAGTTCCCTCGTGAAAGGAATAGCTAACTATGGCTACACCTTC.

About this clonotype itself: A read error may explain this, as a much larger clone is one base away. The rearrangement links TRBV6-6 to TRBJ2-7; 7 bases match TRBD1. The CDR3 has 13 residues. CDR1 is MNHNY, CDR2 SVGAGI, per germline (reference sequence). The DNA for the CDR3 is TGTGCCAGCAGCCGAGGGGGCTCCAACGAGCAGTACTTC. Amino acids: CASSRGGSNEQYF.

V is TRBV5-1 and J is TRBJ1-2; 7 nucleotides agree with TRBD1. CDR1 SGHRS and CDR2 YFSETQ come from the germline V gene. This CDR3 is 15 amino acids long. V trimming: 3 bases; J trimming: 4 bases; junction bases outside the gene matches: 9. CDR3 loop: CASSSYGTDFYGYTF. The DNA for the CDR3 is TGCGCCAGCAGCTCCTACGGGACAGACTTCTATGGCTACACCTTC.

The sample holds one count of this clonotype. The genes are TRBV20-1 and TRBJ2-7; 10 nucleotides line up with TRBD2. V shed 5 bases, J shed 3 bases, and the junction held 4 bases outside the gene matches. The CDR3 contains 13 residues. CDR1 DFQATT and CDR2 SNEGSKA come from the germline V gene (reference sequence). The CDR3 DNA reads TGCAGTGCTCAGGGACTAGCGCTCTACGAGCAGTACTTC. This translates into CSAQGLALYEQYF.

This chain uses TRBV29-1 with TRBJ2-2, with D possibly being TRBD1 (6 bases). The germline V and J ends were trimmed by 6 bases and 6 bases, with 14 bases remaining between them. The CDR3 covers 13 residues. Per germline, CDR1 SQVTM and CDR2 ANQGSEA. CDR3 residues: CSVLEAGAGELFF. CDR3 coding DNA: TGCAGCGTCCTAGAGGCAGGGGCCGGGGAGCTGTTTTTT.

As for this clonotype: A junction end diverges from the germline sequence, so it may reflect a read error. The V call is TRBV7-2, the J call TRBJ2-4, with D unclear. The DNA end lines up better with TRBJ2-5; the J call may be wrong. The CDR3 loop spans 14 amino acids. Germline assignment: CDR1 SGHTA and CDR2 FQGNSA. CDR3 sequence reads: CASSLDAGQETQYF. The CDR3 nucleotides read TGCGCCAGCAGCTTAGATGCAGGCCAAGAGACCCAGTACTTC.